This record looks at one T cell receptor (beta chain) sequence and its context. Its antigen is unknown. This sample is drawn from a study of CXCR3-negative and CXCR3-positive naive CD8 T cells. For the study at large: For each library, about 1.5 +/- 0.3 million TRB reads were obtained, about 135 million in total.

Study-wide points: CXCR3 levels fell partly with cryopreservation; most assays relied on fresh PBMCs. TRB CDR3 properties served as the basis for inferring TCR strength, and surface CD5 was comparable between naive subsets.

The length of the CDR3 is 12 residues. Germline V gives CDR1 ENHRY, CDR2 SYGVKD. UMI labels and 5' RACE were used to prepare the TRB cDNA libraries. TCRdb reprocessed the 5' RACE reads and keeps a single row for each CDR3 protein, giving no DNA. The sample's table shows approximately 26,000 distinct CDR3 sequences. This receptor was taken from a human donor in good health. Some clones in this sample may be carry-over from other donors' samples. The rearrangement joins TRBV10-3 to TRBJ1-1. Material: naive CXCR3- CD8+ T cells from blood. Subset meaning: CD45RO-CCR7+CD27+CD95- naive CD8+ T cells lacking CXCR3 (TNR3-). The CDR3 sequence: CAIRGLNTEAFF.